The 15 T cell receptor beta chains below all came from one sample that was sequenced in a study of blood T cell repertoires in COVID-19. Generated by immunoSEQ multiplex PCR, the TCRdb table keeps only in-frame clones and is missing some. The data hold around 32,000 clones, with 90% observed a single time. The specimen sequenced was peripheral blood. The receptor set was obtained from an older man with active or convalescent COVID-19.

J is TRBJ1-2 and V is TRBV7-3; no definite D call. The CDR3 is made up of 13 amino acids. Trimming cost V 5 bases and J 8 bases, with 15 bases left between them. Germline V gene lookup returns CDR1 SGHTA and CDR2 FQGTGA. CDR3 residues: CASSLSGTSGYTF. The CDR3 bases are TGTGCCAGCAGCCTTTCAGGTACGAGCGGCTACACCTTC. Full variable domain (missing parts from reference TRBV7-3 and TRBJ1-2): GAGVSQTPSNKVTEKGKYVELRCDPISGHTALYWYRQSLGQGPEFLIYFQGTGAADDSGLPNDRFFAVRPEGSVSTLKIQRTERGDSAVYLCASSLSGTSGYTFGSGTRLTVV.

The CDR3 protein is CASRFDIYNEQFF. In DNA, the CDR3 is TGTGCCAGCAGGTTTGACATTTACAATGAGCAGTTCTTC. The rearrangement joins TRBV6-6 to TRBJ2-1; D not resolved. Per the germline V gene, CDR1 is MNHNY and CDR2 is SVGAGI (reference sequence). The CDR3 has 13 amino acids. V was trimmed by 6 bases and J by 4 bases, leaving 10 bases between them.

V gene TRBV9 combines with J gene TRBJ2-3; tentatively, D is TRBD2 (7 bases). Per germline, CDR1 SGDLS and CDR2 YYNGEE. The CDR3 is made up of 15 amino acids. The V gene lost 2 bases and the J gene lost 3 bases, with 13 bases spanning the gap. The CDR3 DNA reads as TGTGCCAGCAGCGTTGTGGGGGGGCTTACAGATACGCAGTATTTT. Amino acid sequence: CASSVVGGLTDTQYF.

This chain joins TRBV10-3 and TRBJ1-2; 7 bases align to TRBD1. With V trimmed by 4 bases and J by 2 bases, 7 bases remained unmatched. The germline gives CDR1 ENHRY, CDR2 SYGVKD. The CDR3 totals 15 residues. This chain's CDR3 is CAISAQGQQNYGYTF. CDR3 coding DNA: TGTGCCATCAGTGCACAGGGGCAACAAAACTATGGCTACACCTTC.

The J gene is TRBJ1-5, the V gene TRBV5-1; possibly TRBD1 for D (6 bases). The CDR3 length is 14 residues. V was trimmed by 4 bases and J by 3 bases, leaving 11 bases between them. The germline V gene encodes CDR1 SGHRS and CDR2 YFSETQ. Here the CDR3 reads CASSPGQDNQPQHF. In DNA, the CDR3 is TGCGCCAGCAGCCCGGGACAAGACAATCAGCCCCAGCATTTT.

V and J are TRBV27 and TRBJ1-1; 10 nucleotides align to TRBD1. Germline lookup yields CDR1 MNHEY and CDR2 SMNVEV (reference sequence). CDR3 length equals 14 residues. Trimming removed 6 bases from V and 4 bases from J; junction bases left unmatched: 5. For the CDR3, the DNA is TGTGCCAGCAGAATCGGACAGGGGGGCACTGAAGCTTTCTTT. This translates into CASRIGQGGTEAFF.

The genes are TRBV28 and TRBJ1-5; D possibly corresponds to TRBD1 (5 bases). The ends were cut back, 5 bases at V and 1 base at J, with 6 bases in the middle. Germline CDR1 reads MDHEN; CDR2 reads SYDVKM. The CDR3 loop spans 13 amino acids. The chain's CDR3 is CASSRGSNQPQHF. CDR3 nucleotides: TGTGCCAGCAGTCGGGGGAGCAATCAGCCCCAGCATTTT.

J is TRBJ1-2 and V is TRBV27, with TRBD1 matching over 8 bases. V dropped 4 bases and J dropped 4; count of bases not matched to a gene: 8. This CDR3 comprises 15 residues. Germline V gene lookup returns CDR1 MNHEY and CDR2 SMNVEV (reference sequence). The CDR3 nucleotides are TGTGCCAGCAGTTCCCGGTCGACAGGGGCCTATGGCTACACCTTC. The encoded protein is CASSSRSTGAYGYTF.

A word on this clone: The junction shows a germline mismatch at one end, possibly a read error. J is TRBJ1-1 and V is TRBV30, with D unclear. The germline V gene encodes CDR1 GTSNPN and CDR2 SVGIG (reference sequence). The CDR3 runs 14 residues. The CDR3, as DNA: TGTGCCGGGAGGGTCTGGGCGATGAACACTGAAGCTTTCTTT. It specifies CAGRVWAMNTEAFF.

The chain carries TRBV29-1 and TRBJ2-5; a weak D match, TRBD1 (6 bases). Trimming took 4 bases from V and 3 from J, leaving 9 bases between them. This CDR3 contains 12 residues. Per germline, CDR1 SQVTM and CDR2 ANQGSEA. CDR3 loop: CSVGAGEETQYF. The CDR3 DNA reads TGCAGCGTTGGGGCAGGGGAAGAGACCCAGTACTTC.

The chain joins TRBV27 to TRBJ1-6; possible D gene TRBD1, 5 bases. Germline CDR1 reads MNHEY; CDR2 reads SMNVEV (reference sequence). The CDR3 has 14 residues. The V and J ends lost 6 bases and 7 bases respectively, with 13 bases between them. The CDR3 nucleotides read TGTGCCAGCAGCAGCAGGGAGGCGAATTCACCCCTCCACTTT. This sequence encodes CASSSREANSPLHF.

This chain links TRBV2 with TRBJ2-7, with TRBD1 as a possible D gene (6 bases). Looked up from germline, CDR1 is SNHLY and CDR2 is FYNNEI. The CDR3 covers 13 residues. V lost 8 bases and J 2 bases, leaving 13 bases between the germline ends. The chain's CDR3 is CASDRQDTYEQYF. The CDR3 DNA is TGTGCCAGCGACAGACAGGATACCTACGAGCAGTACTTC.

This chain connects TRBV9 to TRBJ1-6; TRBD1 might be the D (5 bases). The V end was cut by 3 bases, the J end by 3 bases, with 10 bases between. This CDR3 spans 15 amino acids. From germline, CDR1 is SGDLS and CDR2 YYNGEE. The CDR3 DNA follows: TGTGCCAGCAGCGCCGACAGCCTCTATAATTCACCCCTCCACTTT. It translates to CASSADSLYNSPLHF.

V gene TRBV7-3 combines with J gene TRBJ1-6, with 8 bases fitting TRBD1. This CDR3 has 17 residues. Trimming removed 2 bases from V and 10 bases from J; junction bases left unmatched: 13. CDR1 and CDR2 (germline): SGHTA, FQGTGA. The CDR3 reads CASSLFGSGTGESPLHF. The CDR3 region has the DNA TGTGCCAGCAGCTTATTCGGGTCCGGGACAGGTGAATCACCCCTCCACTTT.

V usage is TRBV5-8 and J usage is TRBJ2-1, with 8 bases that match TRBD1. Germline V gene sequence: CDR1 SGHTS, CDR2 YDEGEE. J was trimmed by 6 bases and V by 1 base; bases with no gene match: 6. The CDR3 length is 15 residues. The CDR3 here is CASSLRQGAPNEQFF. CDR3 nucleotide sequence: TGTGCCAGCAGCTTGCGTCAGGGGGCGCCCAATGAGCAGTTCTTC.